Listed here are 15 T cell receptor beta chains from one sample, sequenced in a study of vaccination and CD4 T cells after COVID-19. Sequence data for DNA of cultured CD4+ T cells were generated by the Oncomine TCR Beta short-read assay. TCRdb ran MiXCR on the PCR reads and lists one entry per CDR3 protein. Among approximately 8,000 distinct CDR3 sequences listed, 70% were seen once. Described treatment: 10-day PBMC culture with coronavirus spike peptide pools or control peptides (ViraFEST assay). These receptors are not linked to any known antigen. The sequenced sample was CD4+ T cells from blood, cultured in vitro. Receptors originate from a human donor who had recovered from COVID-19.

The V gene is TRBV6-4, the J gene TRBJ2-3, with a tentative D call TRBD1 (8 bases). V dropped 0 bases and J dropped 4 bases, with 14 bases sitting between them. Germline CDR1 is MRHNA and CDR2 is SNTAGT. The CDR3 covers 16 residues. For the CDR3, the DNA is TGTGCCAGCAGTGACTCGGGGGGGACAGGACCAGATACGCAGTATTTT. It translates to CASSDSGGTGPDTQYF.

The V and J genes are TRBV6-1 and TRBJ1-5; 7 bases match TRBD1. Losses at the gene ends were 6 bases for V and 7 bases for J; bases not matched to a gene: 18. The germline gives CDR1 MNHNS, CDR2 SASEGT. The CDR3 length is 17 residues. CDR3 sequence (DNA): TGTGCCAGCAGCAAAGGGGGCAGGACCTTTAACCGGCAGCCCCAGCATTTT. This codes for CASSKGGRTFNRQPQHF.

The chain is built from TRBV12-3 or TRBV12-4 and TRBJ1-2; TRBD1 agrees at 8 bases. The CDR3 consists of 14 residues. J gave up 6 bases and V 7 bases, and 10 bases lay outside the gene matches. CDR3 nucleotide sequence: TGTGCCAGCACCGCGGACAGGGTTACTAATGGCTACACCTTC. Translated, it gives CASTADRVTNGYTF.

In this sample, this clonotype is medium-sized. The rearrangement uses TRBV6-2 or TRBV6-3 and TRBJ2-7; weak D call: TRBD2 (7 bases). The length of the CDR3 is 16 residues. CDR1 and CDR2 (germline): MNHEY, SVGEGT. Trimming took 7 bases from V and 3 from J, leaving 22 bases between them. The CDR3 region is CASNQIGGLTRYEQYF. The CDR3 bases are TGTGCCAGCAATCAGATAGGGGGACTAACCCGCTACGAGCAGTACTTC.

The rearrangement uses TRBV5-3 and TRBJ1-2; 7 positions match TRBD1. TRBV5-3 belongs to the ORF category, with a function that is uncertain. V lost 10 bases to trimming and J lost 5 bases; unmatched junction nucleotides: 23. CDR3 length equals 17 residues. CDR3 DNA: TGTGCCCCGGTCCCCTCCCGGGACAGAGCACCTTCGTATGGCTACACCTTC. Amino acid sequence: CAPVPSRDRAPSYGYTF.

There are a few counts of this clonotype. The rearrangement joins TRBV20-1 to TRBJ1-5, with a weak D call TRBD1 (5 bases). Between the trimmed V and J ends, which lost 3 bases and 7 bases, there was a span of 16 bases. Germline-derived CDR1 and CDR2 are DFQATT and SNEGSKA (reference sequence). This CDR3 spans 14 amino acids. In DNA, the CDR3 is TGCAGTGCTAGTTTCTCAGGGTCCGGACAGCCCCAGCATTTT. Its translation is CSASFSGSGQPQHF.

V is TRBV30 and J is TRBJ1-6; D might be TRBD1 (5 bases). Germline V lookup: CDR1 GTSNPN, CDR2 SVGIG (reference sequence). The CDR3 length is 14 residues. Trimming removed 4 bases at V and 9 bases at J, with 16 bases between. This CDR3 reads CAWTGGTVGSPLHF. In DNA, the CDR3 is TGTGCCTGGACCGGGGGTACAGTAGGTTCACCCCTCCACTTT.

This clonotype was observed a few times. This chain joins TRBV20-1 and TRBJ1-2; maybe TRBD1 (6 bases). Germline CDR1 DFQATT, CDR2 SNEGSKA (reference sequence). The CDR3 runs 14 residues. Trimming pared 3 bases from V and 4 bases from J, leaving 15 bases between. In nucleotides, the CDR3 is TGCAGTGCTAGTTGGTCAGGGGTTGGCTATGGCTACACCTTC. Protein sequence: CSASWSGVGYGYTF.

This rearrangement joins TRBV20-1 to TRBJ1-2, with unresolved D. Looked up from germline, CDR1 is DFQATT and CDR2 is SNEGSKA (reference sequence). Trimming removed 0 bases at V and 5 bases at J, with 19 bases between. This CDR3 contains 16 residues. CDR3 in DNA: TGCAGTGCTAGAGAAGCCGGGCGGGGAATCGGGTATGGCTACACCTTC. It specifies CSAREAGRGIGYGYTF.

V gene TRBV6-1 combines with J gene TRBJ1-6, with 8 positions matching TRBD1. This CDR3 region has 13 residues. V lost 5 bases and J lost 8; bases outside the gene matches: 2. The germline V gene has CDR1 MNHNS and CDR2 SASEGT. This CDR3 reads CASSPGQDSPLHF. CDR3 DNA: TGTGCCAGCAGTCCGGGACAGGATTCACCCCTCCACTTT.

The chain uses TRBV20-1 and TRBJ2-2; the D gene is possibly TRBD2 (6 bases). The V gene's germline CDR1 is DFQATT and CDR2 SNEGSKA (reference sequence). This CDR3 spans 13 amino acids. V was cut by 6 bases and J by 7 bases, with 15 bases left in between. Here the CDR3 reads CSAGAGSHGELFF. The CDR3 DNA is TGCAGTGCCGGGGCGGGGAGTCACGGGGAGCTGTTTTTT.

The chain uses TRBV20-1 and TRBJ1-2, with D hard to call. Trimming stripped 2 bases from V and 6 bases from J, with 7 bases between. The CDR3 extends over 11 amino acids. Germline V gene lookup returns CDR1 DFQATT and CDR2 SNEGSKA (reference sequence). The CDR3 here is CSARSTHGYTF. CDR3 sequence (DNA): TGCAGTGCTAGATCCACCCATGGCTACACCTTC.

V gene TRBV20-1 combines with J gene TRBJ1-6; tentative D call: TRBD1 (6 bases). The CDR3 consists of 15 residues. From germline, CDR1 is DFQATT and CDR2 SNEGSKA (reference sequence). V shed 6 bases and J shed 7 bases, with 19 bases lying between them. The CDR3 spells CSAKATGQRNSPLHF. DNA of the CDR3: TGCAGTGCCAAAGCAACGGGACAAAGGAATTCACCCCTCCACTTT.

The J gene is TRBJ2-6, the V gene TRBV2; D is uncertain. This CDR3 is built from 17 residues. Germline V gene data show CDR1 as SNHLY and CDR2 as FYNNEI. V was cut by 0 bases and J by 0 bases, with 9 bases left in between. As DNA, the CDR3 is TGTGCCAGCAGTGAAGCAGGGCCGATCTCTGGGGCCAACGTCCTGACTTTC. Protein sequence: CASSEAGPISGANVLTF.

This clonotype was observed a handful of times. This chain uses TRBV19 with TRBJ1-5; D is ambiguous. The CDR3 is 16 amino acids. Germline CDR1 reads LNHDA; CDR2 reads SQIVND (reference sequence). The ends were cut back, 7 bases at V and 0 bases at J, with 16 bases in the middle. The CDR3 reads CASMGPGAVSNQPQHF. Written as DNA, the CDR3 is TGTGCCAGTATGGGTCCTGGAGCGGTTAGCAATCAGCCCCAGCATTTT.